This passage covers 6 T cell receptor beta chains from one sample sequenced in a study of T cells in Graves' hyperthyroidism and ophthalmopathy. There were TCR beta CDR3 regions amplified from RNA transcripts. RT-PCR in the first round (using the HTBI primer set) targeted the TCR CDR3. TCRdb ran MiXCR on the multiplex PCR reads and lists one entry per CDR3 protein. The sample has a few hundred thousand distinct CDR3 sequences, more than 15% seen once. The sequencing sample was made of blood. Source of these receptors: a woman between 18 and 30 years old with Graves' ophthalmopathy.

As regards this clonotype: With a much larger clone just one base away, this may be a read error. The chain joins TRBV10-3 to TRBJ2-2; 13 nucleotides align to TRBD2. CDR1 is ENHRY, CDR2 SYGVKD, per germline. V lost 2 bases to trimming and J lost 4 bases; unmatched junction nucleotides: 10. The CDR3 sequence is 19 residues long. Written as DNA, the CDR3 is TGTGCCATCAGTGAGCGGACTAGCGGGAGTCCCGCGAGCACCGGGGAGCTGTTTTTT. Amino acid sequence: CAISERTSGSPASTGELFF.

The chain is built from TRBV5-6 and TRBJ2-3; D is unresolved. Germline V gives CDR1 SGHDT, CDR2 YYEEEE. V was cut by 2 bases and J by 6 bases, with 16 bases left in between. The CDR3 is 15 amino acids. The DNA for the CDR3 is TGTGCCAGCAGCTTTGTCTCGAGTTCCAGGGATACGCAGTATTTT. This gives the protein CASSFVSSSRDTQYF. The variable domain in full, completed from reference TRBV5-6 and TRBJ2-3, reads DAGVTQSPTHLIKTRGQQVTLRCSPKSGHDTVSWYQQALGQGPQFIFQYYEEEERQRGNFPDRFSGHQFPNYSSELNVNALLLGDSALYLCASSFVSSSRDTQYFGPGTRLTVL.

This clonotype appeared a few times. The V call is TRBV3-2, the J call TRBJ1-2; the table's TRBD1 call for D was not verified on the DNA. TRBV3-2 is shown as a pseudogene. The CDR3 spans 13 residues. CDR3 residues: CASSRRDSTGYTF. Here the CDR3 DNA reads TGTGCCAGCAGCCGGAGGGACAGCACTGGCTACACCTTC.

This clonotype was counted at least ten times. The DNA of the CDR3 is TGTGCCTGGTTACAGGGGGCTTACAATGAGCAGTTCTTC. The encoded protein is CAWLQGAYNEQFF. The V gene is TRBV30, the J gene TRBJ2-1, with 9 bases identical to TRBD1. The CDR3 has 13 residues. In germline, CDR1 is GTSNPN, CDR2 SVGIG (reference sequence). Losses at the gene ends were 5 bases for V and 4 bases for J; bases not matched to a gene: 3.

The table lists this clonotype with a few counts. The rearrangement uses TRBV6-1 and TRBJ2-1; D gene uncertain. Trimming removed 3 bases from V and 3 bases from J, with 12 bases in between. The CDR3 contains 15 residues. The germline V gene has CDR1 MNHNS and CDR2 SASEGT. This CDR3 is CASSDIRDGYNEQFF. DNA of the CDR3: TGTGCCAGCAGTGATATAAGGGATGGCTACAATGAGCAGTTCTTC.

This clonotype was counted many times. V is TRBV20-1 and J is TRBJ2-3; no clear D gene. Germline V gene lookup returns CDR1 DFQATT and CDR2 SNEGSKA (reference sequence). The CDR3 consists of 14 residues. V lost 2 bases, J lost 5 bases, and 14 bases lay in between. CDR3 in DNA: TGCAGTGCTAGACCAGGAATCGGAAAAGATACGCAGTATTTT. Protein: CSARPGIGKDTQYF.